This T cell receptor (beta chain) derives from a study of blood T cells in healthy people across ages. Findings and caveats of the study: Both naive CD4+ cell counts and diversity were greater in long-lived donors than in aged donors.

This clonotype turned up a few times. As yet, its antigen is unknown. The CDR3 has 14 residues. V shed 5 bases and J shed 6 bases, with 16 bases lying between them. Germline CDR1 reads SEHNR; CDR2 reads FQNEAQ (reference sequence). Next came a second PCR, run for roughly 7 to 12 cycles, which used a sample-barcoded 5' primer along with a J-beta primer mix. TCRdb independently ran MiXCR on the 5' RACE reads; one entry per CDR3 protein. The data show roughly 700,000 distinct CDR3 sequences, approximately 25% seen once. Healthy Caucasians from Russia aged 6 to 90 served as donors. This sample was shared with a second study, whose subject was T cells of mothers and their children. That source reports: A slight, non-significant increase in overlap was found for related mother-child pairs relative to unrelated pairs. Persistent microchimeric T cell clones were sought, and none were detected.

The receptor comes from a boy aged 10-17 years in good health. This chain connects TRBV7-9 to TRBJ1-1; D is unresolved. The source material was blood. CDR3 residues: CASSPPWEGAEAFF. As DNA, the CDR3 is TGTGCCAGCAGCCCCCCGTGGGAAGGCGCTGAAGCTTTCTTT.